This T cell receptor beta chain comes out of a study of blood T cell repertoires in COVID-19. Study-level information: Donors in the United States, Italy and Spain gave samples during acute or convalescent COVID-19. The cDNA or gDNA used as material had been derived from T cells, B-cell-depleted T cells, or PBMCs.

In the authors' workflow: Amplification with reference gene primers provided the estimates of nucleated cell counts. Data came from immunoSEQ multiplex PCR; TCRdb stores just in-frame clones and leaves some out. Clonal size and the V and J genes are those of that table, whereas D and trimming came from the DNA. The sample comprises 200,000 to 250,000 clones, 70% to 90% of which are singletons, and 6.2% rests with the top ten. The junction had 9 bases not matched to a gene; V was cut back by 5 bases and J by 6 bases. The CDR3 sequence is 16 residues long. CDR1 is SEHNR and CDR2 is FQNEAQ in the germline V gene (reference sequence).

This chain links TRBV7-9 with TRBJ2-1; 11 bases agree with TRBD2. The sequence was collected from a man in his sixties with acute or convalescent COVID-19. The sequencing sample was made of peripheral blood. The DNA of the CDR3 is TGTGCCAGCAGCGGGCGGGGGACTAGCGGTATCAATGAGCAGTTCTTC. Its translation is CASSGRGTSGINEQFF.